This T cell receptor beta chain was sequenced during a study of T cell repertoires in cytomegalovirus infection. As for the study in general: Both a matching HLA type and CMV infection were indicated by public TCR beta signatures. The study's findings and limits: Summed frequency of public TCR beta families distinguished CMV carriers with the relevant HLA.

The CDR3 extends over 15 amino acids. The J segment lost 3 bases and the V segment lost 5 bases, leaving 6 bases of the junction unmatched. Germline CDR1 reads SEHNR; CDR2 reads FQNEAQ (reference sequence). This clonotype was counted many times. What it recognizes is unknown. TCRdb processed the reads anew with MiXCR; each CDR3 protein has one entry. The sample has about 190,000 distinct CDR3 sequences, 8.5% to 10% seen once; the top ten hold about 4.2%. The sample taken for sequencing was PBMCs. The clonotype comes from a human donor in good health (CMV status not recorded). Some clones in this sample may be carry-over from other donors' samples. The gene calls are TRBV7-9 and TRBJ1-5; TRBD1 matches at 8 bases. The CDR3 DNA sequence: TGTGCCAGCAGCCACTCGGGACAGGACAATCAGCCCCAGCATTTT. The encoded protein is CASSHSGQDNQPQHF.